What follows describes a single TCR beta chain. The antigen is undetermined. The junction departs from the called germline gene at one end, perhaps through a read error. These data come from a study of neurological immune-mediated disorders. Overall study results and limits: None of the CDR3 amino acid sequences of expanded clones were shared across subjects, and this suggested private repertoires in all groups. Healthy controls had more TCR clonal expansion than multiple sclerosis, which showed the least, whereas HTLV-1-associated myelopathy showed the most. Repertoires from 18 of 34 multiple sclerosis patients grouped phylogenetically into a related-CDR3 cluster, suggesting a possible signature.

Germline values: CDR1 DFQATT, CDR2 SNEGSKA (reference sequence). There are 16 residues in the CDR3. 5'RACE with 10-nucleotide random UMIs generated the cDNA. TCRdb re-called the 5' RACE reads through MiXCR, storing one row per CDR3 protein. The table has 45,000 to 50,000 distinct CDR3 sequences, 4% to 5.5% seen once. Input material: PBMCs. This TCR was sampled from a woman aged 60-75 years with multiple sclerosis. The rearrangement uses TRBV20-1 and TRBJ1-6; weak D call: TRBD1 (6 bases). This CDR3 reads CSAPRGAGSYNSRLHF. DNA of the CDR3: TGCAGTGCCCCTCGGGGGGCCGGCTCCTATAATTCACGCCTCCACTTT.